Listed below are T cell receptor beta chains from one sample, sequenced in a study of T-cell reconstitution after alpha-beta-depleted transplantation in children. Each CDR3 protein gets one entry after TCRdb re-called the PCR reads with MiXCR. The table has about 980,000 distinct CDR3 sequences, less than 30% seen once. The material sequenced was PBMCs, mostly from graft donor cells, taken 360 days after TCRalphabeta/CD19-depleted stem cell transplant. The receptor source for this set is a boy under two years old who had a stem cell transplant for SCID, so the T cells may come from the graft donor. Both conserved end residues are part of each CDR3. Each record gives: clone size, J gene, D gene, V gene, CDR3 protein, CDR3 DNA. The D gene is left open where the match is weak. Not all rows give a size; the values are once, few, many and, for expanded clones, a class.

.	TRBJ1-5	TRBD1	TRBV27	CASSGQGPQPQHF	TGTGCCAGCAGTGGACAGGGACCGCAGCCCCAGCATTTT
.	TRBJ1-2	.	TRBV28	CASSFLWWEGQDGYTF	TGTGCCAGCAGTTTCTTGTGGTGGGAGGGCCAGGATGGCTACACCTTC
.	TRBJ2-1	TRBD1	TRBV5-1	CASSKPTGSNEQFF	TGCGCCAGCAGCAAACCGACAGGGTCAAATGAGCAGTTCTTC
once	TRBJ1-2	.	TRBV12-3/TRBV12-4	CASGPSLYGYTF	TGTGCCAGCGGGCCTTCCCTCTATGGCTACACCTTC
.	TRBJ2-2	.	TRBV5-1	CASKRDSANTGELFF	TGCGCCAGCAAACGGGACTCCGCGAACACCGGGGAGCTGTTTTTT
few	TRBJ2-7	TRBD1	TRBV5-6	CASSLFDRGRYEQYF	TGTGCCAGCAGCTTGTTTGACAGGGGGAGGTACGAGCAGTACTTC
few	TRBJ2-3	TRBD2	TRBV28	CASRLAGASTDTQYF	TGTGCCAGCAGGCTAGCGGGGGCCTCCACAGATACGCAGTATTTT
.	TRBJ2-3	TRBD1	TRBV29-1	CSVGSGQEPDTQYF	TGCAGCGTTGGGTCCGGACAGGAACCAGATACGCAGTATTTT
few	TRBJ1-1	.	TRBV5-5	CASSGVGVGTEAFF	TGTGCCAGCAGCGGGGTAGGGGTGGGCACTGAAGCTTTCTTT
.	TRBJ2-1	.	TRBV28	CASSLWQNPDWQFF	TGTGCCAGCAGTTTGTGGCAAAACCCTGACTGGCAGTTCTTC
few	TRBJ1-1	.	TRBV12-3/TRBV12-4	CASRTYRVGTEAFF	TGTGCCAGCAGAACCTACAGGGTGGGGACTGAAGCTTTCTTT
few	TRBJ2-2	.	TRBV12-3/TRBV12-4	CASSLGGSGRGGTGELFF	TGTGCCAGCAGTTTAGGAGGGAGTGGTAGGGGAGGCACCGGGGAGCTGTTTTTT
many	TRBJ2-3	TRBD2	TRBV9	CASSVGASGYGDTQYF	TGTGCCAGCAGCGTAGGGGCTAGCGGTTACGGAGATACGCAGTATTTT
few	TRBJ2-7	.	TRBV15	CATSRDQVTAYEQYF	TGTGCCACCAGCAGAGACCAGGTAACGGCCTACGAGCAGTACTTC
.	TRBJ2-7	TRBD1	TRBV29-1	CSASTGGEQYF	TGCAGCGCCAGTACAGGGGGCGAGCAGTACTTC
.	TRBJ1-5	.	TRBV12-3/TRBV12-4	CASSSLGSYQPQHF	TGTGCCAGCAGTTCCCTGGGTTCCTATCAGCCCCAGCATTTT
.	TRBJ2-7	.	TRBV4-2	CASSQTDDEQYF	TGTGCCAGCAGCCAGACCGATGACGAGCAGTACTTC
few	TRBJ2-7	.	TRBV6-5	CASSYGSTPLYEQYF	TGTGCCAGCAGCTATGGTAGTACTCCGCTCTACGAGCAGTACTTC
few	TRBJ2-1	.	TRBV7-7	CASSLDWGASSYNEQFF	TGTGCCAGCAGCTTAGACTGGGGCGCTAGCTCCTACAATGAGCAGTTCTTC
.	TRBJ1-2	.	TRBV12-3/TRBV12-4	CASSLGTLNYGYTF	TGTGCCAGCAGTTTAGGAACTCTCAACTATGGCTACACCTTC
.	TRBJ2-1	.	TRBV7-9	CASSLGVARNEQFF	TGTGCCAGCAGCTTGGGGGTTGCGAGGAATGAGCAGTTCTTC
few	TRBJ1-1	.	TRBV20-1	CSASSDSNGEAFF	TGCAGTGCAAGCTCTGACAGCAACGGGGAAGCTTTCTTT
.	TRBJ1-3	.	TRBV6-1	CASSQQGLDGNTIYF	TGTGCCAGCAGCCAACAGGGACTGGATGGAAACACCATATATTTT
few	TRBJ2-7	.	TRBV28	CASSLGTSPLYEQYF	TGTGCCAGCAGCCTTGGTACTAGCCCCCTCTACGAGCAGTACTTC
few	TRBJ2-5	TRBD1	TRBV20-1	CSADDRGGETQYF	TGCAGTGCTGATGACAGGGGAGGAGAGACCCAGTACTTC
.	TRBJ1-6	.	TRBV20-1	CSARSSTSYNSPLHF	TGCAGTGCTAGATCGTCAACCTCCTATAATTCACCCCTCCACTTT
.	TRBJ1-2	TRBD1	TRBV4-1	CASSQQDRGTTQTRPQKYGYTF	TGCGCCAGCAGCCAACAGGACAGGGGAACAACTCAGACAAGGCCTCAGAAGTATGGCTACACCTTC
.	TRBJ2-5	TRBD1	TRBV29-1	CSVQGQGGETQYF	TGCAGCGTCCAGGGACAGGGAGGGGAGACCCAGTACTTC
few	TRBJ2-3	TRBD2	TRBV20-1	CSARMGLAEGTDTQYF	TGCAGTGCTAGAATGGGACTAGCGGAGGGCACAGATACGCAGTATTTT
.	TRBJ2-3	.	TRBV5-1	CASSPGGPNTDTQYF	TGCGCCAGCAGCCCCGGGGGGCCAAACACAGATACGCAGTATTTT
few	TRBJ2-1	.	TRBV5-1	CASSLAGWGARSYNEQFF	TGCGCCAGCAGCTTGGCCGGTTGGGGAGCCCGCTCCTACAATGAGCAGTTCTTC
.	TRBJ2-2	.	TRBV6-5	CASSYSMAWDTGELFF	TGTGCCAGCAGTTACTCTATGGCCTGGGACACCGGGGAGCTGTTTTTT
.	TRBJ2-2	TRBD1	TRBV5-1	CASSLVIWDRTKAGELFF	TGCGCCAGCAGCTTGGTGATTTGGGACAGGACTAAGGCCGGGGAGCTGTTTTTT
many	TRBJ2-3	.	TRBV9	CASSVEGGWGDTQYF	TGTGCCAGCAGCGTAGAGGGGGGCTGGGGAGATACGCAGTATTTT
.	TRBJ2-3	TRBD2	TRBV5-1	CASSGPGLAMRTQYF	TGCGCCAGCAGCGGTCCGGGACTAGCGATGAGGACGCAGTATTTT
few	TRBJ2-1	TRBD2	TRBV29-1	CSVRRGAKNEQFF	TGCAGCGTCCGGCGGGGGGCAAAGAATGAGCAGTTCTTC
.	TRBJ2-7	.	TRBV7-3	CASSLEGDQREQYF	TGTGCCAGCAGCTTAGAGGGGGATCAACGCGAGCAGTACTTC
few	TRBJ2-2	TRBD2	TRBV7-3	CASSFTPGLAANANTGELFF	TGTGCCAGCAGCTTTACTCCGGGACTAGCGGCAAACGCGAACACCGGGGAGCTGTTTTTT
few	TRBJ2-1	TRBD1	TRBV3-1	CASSPWDSLGEQFF	TGTGCCAGCAGCCCCTGGGACAGTTTGGGTGAGCAGTTCTTC
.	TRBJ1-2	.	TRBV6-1	CASSRQGGDGYTF	TGTGCCAGCAGCCGCCAGGGAGGGGATGGCTACACCTTC